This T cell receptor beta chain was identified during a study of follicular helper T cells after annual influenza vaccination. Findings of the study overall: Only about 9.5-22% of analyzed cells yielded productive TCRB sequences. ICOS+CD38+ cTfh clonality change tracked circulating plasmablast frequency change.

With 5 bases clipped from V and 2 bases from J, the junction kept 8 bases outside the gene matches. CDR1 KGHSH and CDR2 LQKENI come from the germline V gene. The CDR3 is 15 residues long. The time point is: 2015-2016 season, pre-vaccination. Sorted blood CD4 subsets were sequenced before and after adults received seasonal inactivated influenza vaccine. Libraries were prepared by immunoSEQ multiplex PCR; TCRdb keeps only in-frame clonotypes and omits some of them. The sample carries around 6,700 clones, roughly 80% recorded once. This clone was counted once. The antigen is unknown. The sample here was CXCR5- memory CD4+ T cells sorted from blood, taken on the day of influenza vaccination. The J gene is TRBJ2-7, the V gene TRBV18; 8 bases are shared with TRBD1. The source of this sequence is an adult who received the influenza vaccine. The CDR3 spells CASSSSGTGTYEQYF. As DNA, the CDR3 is TGTGCCAGCTCATCTTCCGGGACAGGCACCTACGAGCAGTACTTC.